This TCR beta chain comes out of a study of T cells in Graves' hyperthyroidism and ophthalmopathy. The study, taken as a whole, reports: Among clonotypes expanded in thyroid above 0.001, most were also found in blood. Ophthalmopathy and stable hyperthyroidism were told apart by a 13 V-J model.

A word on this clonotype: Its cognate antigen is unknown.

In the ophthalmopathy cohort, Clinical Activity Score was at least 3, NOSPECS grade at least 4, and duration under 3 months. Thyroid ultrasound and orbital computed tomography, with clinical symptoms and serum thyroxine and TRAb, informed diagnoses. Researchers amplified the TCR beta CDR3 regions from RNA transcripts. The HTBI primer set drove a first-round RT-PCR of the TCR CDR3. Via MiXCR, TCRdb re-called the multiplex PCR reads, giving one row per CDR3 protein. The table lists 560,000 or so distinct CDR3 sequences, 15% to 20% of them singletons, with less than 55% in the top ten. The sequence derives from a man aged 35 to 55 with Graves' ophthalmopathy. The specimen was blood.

CDR3 bases: TGTGCCAGCAGTTATATAGGCGCCCAAGAGACCCAGTACTTC. Its translation: CASSYIGAQETQYF. V and J are TRBV6-2 or TRBV6-3 and TRBJ2-5; D unclear. This CDR3 spans 14 amino acids. Germline V gene sequence: CDR1 MNHEY, CDR2 SVGEGT. Deletions cut 3 bases from V and 1 base from J, with 9 bases between.